This entry concerns a single T cell receptor (beta chain). The protocol was immunoSEQ multiplex PCR, while the TCRdb copy is restricted to in-frame clones and leaves out a portion. The sample gives under 8,500 clones, around 85% of which show up once; 13% to 15% is in the top ten. From germline, CDR1 is SGHTA and CDR2 FQGNSA. The CDR3 covers 18 residues. Trimming removed 0 bases from V and 1 base from J, with 18 bases in between. The sample belongs to a study of chemoradiotherapy in HPV16-positive cancers. The input for sequencing was blood, taken from a patient who underwent chemoradiotherapy. The gene calls are TRBV7-2 and TRBJ2-5; D could derive from TRBD1 or TRBD2 (6 bases each). The TCR originated in a human donor with HPV-associated anogenital cancer. As DNA, the CDR3 is TGTGCCAGCAGCTTAGCATCTACTAGCACGGGGGCCCAAGAGACCCAGTACTTC. This gives the protein CASSLASTSTGAQETQYF. Full variable domain (outside the CDR3, taken from reference TRBV7-2 and TRBJ2-5): GAGVSQSPSNKVTEKGKDVELRCDPISGHTALYWYRQSLGQGLEFLIYFQGNSAPDKSGLPSDRFSAERTGGSVSTLTIQRTQQEDSAVYLCASSLASTSTGAQETQYFGPGTRLLVL.